These T cell receptor beta chains were read from a single sample in a study of T cells in localized non-small cell lung cancer. Some clones are missing from TCRdb's copy, which holds only in-frame ones; the method was immunoSEQ multiplex PCR. The table has approximately 46,000 clones, approximately 81% seen once. Sequenced material: peripheral blood mononuclear cells, taken before any cancer treatment. The receptors were sampled from a man aged 40 to 69 with stage III lung adenocarcinoma. Each CDR3 is given with its conserved first and last residue. The D gene is left open where the match is weak. Expanded clones get a size class; other rows say once, few or many, or leave the size out.

TRBV15	.	TRBJ2-7	12	.	CATSPTGYEQYF	TGTGCCACCAGCCCGACGGGCTACGAGCAGTACTTC
TRBV6-1	.	TRBJ2-2	14	.	CASTGAAHTGELFF	TGTGCCAGCACGGGGGCTGCGCACACCGGGGAGCTGTTTTTT
TRBV6-1	.	TRBJ2-2	15	TRBD1	CASSQQGASTGELFF	TGTGCCAGCAGCCAACAGGGGGCAAGTACCGGGGAGCTGTTTTTT
TRBV7-9	.	TRBJ1-2	12	.	CASSLDARGDTF	TGTGCCAGCAGCTTAGACGCCCGCGGGGACACCTTC
TRBV7-2	.	TRBJ2-5	11	.	CASSPQETQYF	TGTGCCAGCAGCCCCCAAGAGACCCAGTACTTC
TRBV6-6	.	TRBJ2-7	13	.	CASSRPGSYEQYF	TGTGCCAGCAGTCGTCCGGGCTCCTACGAGCAGTACTTC
TRBV15	.	TRBJ2-6	15	.	CATSRDLSGANVLTF	TGTGCCACCAGCAGAGACCTCTCTGGGGCCAACGTCCTGACTTTC
TRBV27	.	TRBJ2-1	16	.	CASSPLTGTSYNEQFF	TGTGCCAGCAGTCCCCTAACAGGGACGTCCTACAATGAGCAGTTCTTC
TRBV29-1	once	TRBJ2-7	14	.	CSVGSVSAYSEQYF	TGCAGCGTTGGTTCAGTCTCCGCCTATAGCGAGCAGTACTTC
TRBV7-6	.	TRBJ2-5	15	.	CASSYDFGDQETQYF	TGTGCCAGCAGTTATGATTTCGGGGACCAAGAGACCCAGTACTTC
TRBV25-1	.	TRBJ2-6	15	.	CASSRPVSGANVLTF	TGTGCCAGCAGTAGGCCCGTCTCTGGGGCCAACGTCCTGACTTTC
TRBV5-1	.	TRBJ2-7	14	TRBD1	CASSLGGGPYEQYF	TGCGCCAGCAGCTTGGGAGGGGGCCCCTACGAGCAGTACTTC
TRBV19	.	TRBJ2-1	14	.	CASMKFAGWNEQFF	TGTGCCAGTATGAAGTTCGCGGGGTGGAATGAGCAGTTCTTC
TRBV28	.	TRBJ2-3	15	.	CASSSPPQSTDTQYF	TGTGCCAGCAGTTCCCCCCCACAGAGCACAGATACGCAGTATTTT
TRBV11-3	.	TRBJ2-5	12	.	CASSFDGETQYF	TGTGCCAGCAGCTTCGACGGAGAGACCCAGTACTTC
TRBV29-1	.	TRBJ2-2	18	.	CSVEDTGRLGLGTGELFF	TGCAGCGTTGAAGATACCGGCAGACTTGGATTAGGCACCGGGGAGCTGTTTTTT
TRBV6-6	.	TRBJ2-2	14	.	CASSYVRREGELFF	TGTGCCAGCAGTTACGTCAGAAGGGAGGGGGAGCTGTTTTTT
TRBV30	.	TRBJ2-2	14	.	CAWSVRLGTGELFF	TGTGCCTGGAGTGTACGCCTGGGAACCGGGGAGCTGTTTTTT
TRBV6-5	once	TRBJ1-2	15	.	CASSVNRVVPAGYTF	TGTGCCAGCAGTGTCAACAGGGTCGTCCCTGCTGGCTACACCTTC
TRBV5-1	.	TRBJ2-3	19	.	CASSLALGGLTVGTDTQYF	TGCGCCAGCAGCTTGGCCCTAGGGGGTCTCACCGTTGGCACAGATACGCAGTATTTT